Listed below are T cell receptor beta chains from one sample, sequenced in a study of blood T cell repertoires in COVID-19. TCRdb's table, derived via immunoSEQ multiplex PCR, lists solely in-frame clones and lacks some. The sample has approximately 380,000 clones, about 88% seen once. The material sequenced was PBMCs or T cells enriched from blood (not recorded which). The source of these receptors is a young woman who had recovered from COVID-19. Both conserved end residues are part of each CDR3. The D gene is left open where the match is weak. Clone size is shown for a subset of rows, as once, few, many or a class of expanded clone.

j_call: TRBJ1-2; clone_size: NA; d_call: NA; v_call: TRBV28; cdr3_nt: TGTGCCAGCAGTTTATCGGGGAGGGGATATGGCTACACCTTC; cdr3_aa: CASSLSGRGYGYTF
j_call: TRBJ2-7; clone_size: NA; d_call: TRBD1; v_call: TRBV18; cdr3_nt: TGTGCCAGCTCACGTTCGGACAGGGCCCACGAGCAGTACTTC; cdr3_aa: CASSRSDRAHEQYF
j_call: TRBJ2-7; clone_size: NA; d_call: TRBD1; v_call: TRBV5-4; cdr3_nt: TGTGCCAGCGCTCGACAGGGGTACTACGAGCAGTACTTC; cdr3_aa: CASARQGYYEQYF
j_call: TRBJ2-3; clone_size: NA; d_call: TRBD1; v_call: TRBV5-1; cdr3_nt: TGCGCCAGCAGCGGGGGACAGGGGGCCACAGATACGCAGTATTTT; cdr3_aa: CASSGGQGATDTQYF
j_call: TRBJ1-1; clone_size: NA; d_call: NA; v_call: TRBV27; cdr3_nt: TGTGCCAGTTCAGGGTTTTGGACTGAAGCTTTCTTT; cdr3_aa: CASSGFWTEAFF
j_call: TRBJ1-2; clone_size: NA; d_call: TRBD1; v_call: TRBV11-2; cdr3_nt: TGTGCCAGCAGCTTCGGGACAGGGGTTAACTATGGCTACACCTTC; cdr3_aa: CASSFGTGVNYGYTF
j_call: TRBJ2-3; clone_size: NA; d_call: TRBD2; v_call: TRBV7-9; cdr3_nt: TGTGCCAGCAGCTCCCTTTCGCGGGGGGGGAGCACAGATACGCAGTATTTT; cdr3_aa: CASSSLSRGGSTDTQYF
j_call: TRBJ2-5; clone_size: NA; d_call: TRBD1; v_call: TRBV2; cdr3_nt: TGTGCCAGCAGTCTTCTACAGGGGCGCTCTGAGGAGACCCAGTACTTC; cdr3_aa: CASSLLQGRSEETQYF
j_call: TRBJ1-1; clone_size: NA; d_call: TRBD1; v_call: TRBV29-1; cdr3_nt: TGCAGCGTTAGGACAGGGTCGGCTTTCTTT; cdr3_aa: CSVRTGSAFF
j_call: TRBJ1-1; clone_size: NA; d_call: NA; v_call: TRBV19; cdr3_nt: TGTGCCAGTAGTCCCCTCGGGGGGGGAACTGAAGCTTTCTTT; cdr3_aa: CASSPLGGGTEAFF
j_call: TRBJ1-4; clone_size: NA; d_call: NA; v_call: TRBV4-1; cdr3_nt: TGCGCCAGCAGCCCCCCCAGAGGGAATGAAAAACTGTTTTTT; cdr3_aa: CASSPPRGNEKLFF
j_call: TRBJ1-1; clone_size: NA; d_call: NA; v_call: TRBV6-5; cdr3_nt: TGTGCCAGCGGCCGAGGACAGCTTGTTGCTTTCTTT; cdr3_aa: CASGRGQLVAFF
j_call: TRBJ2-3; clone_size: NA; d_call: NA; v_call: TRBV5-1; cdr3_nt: TGCGCCAGCAGCTTGGCCGCAGATACGCAGTATTTT; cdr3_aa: CASSLAADTQYF
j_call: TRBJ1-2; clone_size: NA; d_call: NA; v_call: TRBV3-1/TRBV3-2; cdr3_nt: TGTGCCAGCAGCCAAGGGGCCACGGACTATGGCTACACCTTC; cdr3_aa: CASSQGATDYGYTF
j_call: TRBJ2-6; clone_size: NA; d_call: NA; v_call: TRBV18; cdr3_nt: TGTGCCAGCTCAGAGGGGGTCTCTGGGGCCAACGTCCTGACTTTC; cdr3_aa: CASSEGVSGANVLTF
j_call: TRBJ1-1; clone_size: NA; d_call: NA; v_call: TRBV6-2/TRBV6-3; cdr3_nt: TGTGCCAGCAGTTACTCGGGCGTGGCGGGGATGAACACTGAAGCTTTCTTT; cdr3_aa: CASSYSGVAGMNTEAFF
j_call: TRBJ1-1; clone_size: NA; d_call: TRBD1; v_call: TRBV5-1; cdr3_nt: TGCGCCAGCAGCCAAAAACAGGGGGCAGAGACTGAAGCTTTCTTT; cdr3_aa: CASSQKQGAETEAFF
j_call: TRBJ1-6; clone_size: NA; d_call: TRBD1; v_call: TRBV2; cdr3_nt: TGTGCCACCGGGGGACAGGGTAATTCACCCCTCCACTTT; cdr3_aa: CATGGQGNSPLHF
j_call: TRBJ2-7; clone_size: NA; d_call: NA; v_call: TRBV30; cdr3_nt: TGTGCCTGGAGTAGGGGATTGTACGAGCAGTACTTC; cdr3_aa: CAWSRGLYEQYF
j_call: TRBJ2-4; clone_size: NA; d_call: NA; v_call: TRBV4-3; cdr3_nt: TGCGCCAGCAGCCAAGGACTAGTCCAAAACATTCAGTACTTC; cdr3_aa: CASSQGLVQNIQYF
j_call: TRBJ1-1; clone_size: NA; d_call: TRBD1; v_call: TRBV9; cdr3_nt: TGTGCCAGCAGCCAAGGGACAGGGATTGAAGCTTTCTTT; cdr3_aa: CASSQGTGIEAFF
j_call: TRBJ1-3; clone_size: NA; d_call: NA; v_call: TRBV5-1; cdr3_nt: TGCGCCAGCAGCCACGCGGGGGGCGCTTCTGGAAACACCATATATTTT; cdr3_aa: CASSHAGGASGNTIYF
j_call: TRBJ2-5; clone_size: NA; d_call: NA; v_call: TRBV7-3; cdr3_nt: TGTGCCAGCAGCTTAAAGGGAGACAGGTTCCAAGAGACCCAGTACTTC; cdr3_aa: CASSLKGDRFQETQYF
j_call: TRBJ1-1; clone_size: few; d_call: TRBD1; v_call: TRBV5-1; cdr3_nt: TGCGCCAGCAGCGCACAAGACAGGGGAAACACTGAAGCTTTCTTT; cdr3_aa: CASSAQDRGNTEAFF
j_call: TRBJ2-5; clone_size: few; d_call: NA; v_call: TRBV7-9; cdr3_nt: TGTGCCAGCAGCTTACTCGCAGGGGTCGAGACCCAGTACTTC; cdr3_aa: CASSLLAGVETQYF
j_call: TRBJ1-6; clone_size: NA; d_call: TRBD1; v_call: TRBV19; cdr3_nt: TGTGCCAGTAGTATCACAGGGGTGGATTCACCCCTCCACTTT; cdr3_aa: CASSITGVDSPLHF
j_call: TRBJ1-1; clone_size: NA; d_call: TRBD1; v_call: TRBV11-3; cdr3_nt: TGTGCCAGCAGCCTCCGGGACAGCGGGAACACTGAAGCTTTCTTT; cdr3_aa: CASSLRDSGNTEAFF
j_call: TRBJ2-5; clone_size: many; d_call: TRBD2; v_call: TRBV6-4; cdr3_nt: TGTGCCAGCAGTCCACTAGCGGGGAGCCAAGAGACCCAGTACTTC; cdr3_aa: CASSPLAGSQETQYF
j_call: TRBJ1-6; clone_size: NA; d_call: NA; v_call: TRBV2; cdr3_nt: TGTGCCAGCGTAAACCAGCGCTCCTATAATTCACCCCTCCACTTT; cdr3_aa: CASVNQRSYNSPLHF
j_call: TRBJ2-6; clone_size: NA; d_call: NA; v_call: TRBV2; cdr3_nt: TGTGCCAGCATCCGAGAGAGGGCTACCGGGGCCAACGTCCTGACTTTC; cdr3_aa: CASIRERATGANVLTF
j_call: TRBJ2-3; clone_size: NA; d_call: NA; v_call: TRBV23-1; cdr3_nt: TGCGCCAGCAGTCATCCGGGAAATAGCACAGATACGCAGTATTTT; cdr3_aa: CASSHPGNSTDTQYF
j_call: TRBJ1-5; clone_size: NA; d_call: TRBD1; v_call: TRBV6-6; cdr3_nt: TGTGCCAGCAGTTACCGACAGGGGGCCTTATTGCAGCCCCAGCATTTT; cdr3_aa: CASSYRQGALLQPQHF
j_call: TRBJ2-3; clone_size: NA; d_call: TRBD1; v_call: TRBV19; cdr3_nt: TGTGCCAGTACCCCCCCGGACAGGGGCTACACAGATACGCAGTATTTT; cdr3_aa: CASTPPDRGYTDTQYF
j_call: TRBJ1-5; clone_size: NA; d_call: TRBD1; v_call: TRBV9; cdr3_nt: TGTGCCAGCAGCGTAGGACAGGGCTCTCAGCCCCAGCATTTT; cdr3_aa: CASSVGQGSQPQHF
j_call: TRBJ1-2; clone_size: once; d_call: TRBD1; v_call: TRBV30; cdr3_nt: TGTGCCTGGAGTACGGGACAGGGAGCGCATGGCTACACCTTC; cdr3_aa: CAWSTGQGAHGYTF
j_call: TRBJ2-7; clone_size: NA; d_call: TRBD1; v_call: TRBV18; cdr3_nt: TGTGCCAGCTCACCAAGTCCAGGACAGGGTAGCTACGAGCAGTACTTC; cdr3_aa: CASSPSPGQGSYEQYF
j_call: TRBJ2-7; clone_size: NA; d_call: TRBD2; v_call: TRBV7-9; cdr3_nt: TGTGCCAGCAGCTTAGGGGCGGGGGTAACCTACGAGCAGTACTTC; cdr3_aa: CASSLGAGVTYEQYF
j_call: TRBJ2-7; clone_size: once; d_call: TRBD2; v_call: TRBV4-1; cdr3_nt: TGCGCCAGCAGCCAATCCGGGACTAGCGGGGTCTACGAGCAGTACTTC; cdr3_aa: CASSQSGTSGVYEQYF
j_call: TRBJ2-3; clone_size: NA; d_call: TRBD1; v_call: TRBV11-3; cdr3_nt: TGTGCCAGCAGCTTAGGCTCGGGACAGGGGCTCACAGATACGCAGTATTTT; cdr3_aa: CASSLGSGQGLTDTQYF
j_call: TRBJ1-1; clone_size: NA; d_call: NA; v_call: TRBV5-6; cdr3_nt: TGTGCCAGCAGCTTGGTCCCCACATTCGCTGAAGCTTTCTTT; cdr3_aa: CASSLVPTFAEAFF
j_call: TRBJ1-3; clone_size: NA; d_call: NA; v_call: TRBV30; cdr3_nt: TGTGCCTGGGGCCGGGGTACTGGAAACACCATATATTTT; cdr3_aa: CAWGRGTGNTIYF